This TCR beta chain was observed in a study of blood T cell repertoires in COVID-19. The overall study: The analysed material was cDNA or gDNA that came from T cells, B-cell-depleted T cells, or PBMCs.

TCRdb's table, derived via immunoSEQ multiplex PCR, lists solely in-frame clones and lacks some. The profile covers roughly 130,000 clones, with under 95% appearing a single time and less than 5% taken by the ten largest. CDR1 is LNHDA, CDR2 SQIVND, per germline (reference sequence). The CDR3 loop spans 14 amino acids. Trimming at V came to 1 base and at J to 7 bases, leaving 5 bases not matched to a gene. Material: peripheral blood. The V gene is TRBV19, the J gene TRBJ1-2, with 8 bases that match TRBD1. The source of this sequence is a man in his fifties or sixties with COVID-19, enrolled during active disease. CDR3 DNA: TGTGCCAGTAGTATAGTAACAGGGGGAAGTGGCTACACCTTC. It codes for CASSIVTGGSGYTF.